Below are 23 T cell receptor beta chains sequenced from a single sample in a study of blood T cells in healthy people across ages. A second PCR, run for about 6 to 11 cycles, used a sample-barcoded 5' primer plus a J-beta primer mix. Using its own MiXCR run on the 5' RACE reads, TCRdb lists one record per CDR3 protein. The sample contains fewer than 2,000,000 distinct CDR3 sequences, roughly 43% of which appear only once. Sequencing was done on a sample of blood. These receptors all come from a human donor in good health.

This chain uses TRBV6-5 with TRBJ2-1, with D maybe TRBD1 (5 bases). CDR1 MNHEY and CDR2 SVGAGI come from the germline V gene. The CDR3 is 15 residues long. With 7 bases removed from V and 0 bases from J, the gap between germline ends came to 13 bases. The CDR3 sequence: CASKRQLSSYNEQFF. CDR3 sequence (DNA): TGTGCCAGCAAAAGACAGCTGAGCTCCTACAATGAGCAGTTCTTC.

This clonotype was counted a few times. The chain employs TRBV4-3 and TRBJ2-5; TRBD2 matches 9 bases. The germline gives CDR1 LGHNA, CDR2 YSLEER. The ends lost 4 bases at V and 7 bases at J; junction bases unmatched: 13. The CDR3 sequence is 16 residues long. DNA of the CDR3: TGCGCCAGCAGCCTAAGGGCGGGGGGGCCTGCAGTGACCCAGTACTTC. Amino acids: CASSLRAGGPAVTQYF.

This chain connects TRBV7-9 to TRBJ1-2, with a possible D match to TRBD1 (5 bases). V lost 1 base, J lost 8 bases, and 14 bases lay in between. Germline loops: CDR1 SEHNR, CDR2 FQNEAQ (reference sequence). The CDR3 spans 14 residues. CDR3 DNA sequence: TGTGCCAGCAGCTTAGATGAGGGGCGTCGGGGCTACACCTTC. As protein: CASSLDEGRRGYTF.

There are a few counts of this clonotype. CDR3 residues: CSARDLLANYGYTF. Here the CDR3 DNA reads TGCAGTGCTAGAGATCTTTTGGCTAACTATGGCTACACCTTC. The chain uses TRBV20-1 and TRBJ1-2; no reliable D call. This CDR3 comprises 14 residues. Germline CDR1 reads DFQATT; CDR2 reads SNEGSKA (reference sequence). Trimming took off 0 bases at V and 0 bases at J, with 8 bases between the two ends.

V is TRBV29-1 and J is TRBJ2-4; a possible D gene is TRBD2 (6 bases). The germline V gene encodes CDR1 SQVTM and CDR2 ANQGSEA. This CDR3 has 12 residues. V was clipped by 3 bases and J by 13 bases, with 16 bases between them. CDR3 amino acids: CSVEGLYDEQYF. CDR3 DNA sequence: TGCAGCGTTGAGGGACTGTACGATGAGCAGTACTTC.

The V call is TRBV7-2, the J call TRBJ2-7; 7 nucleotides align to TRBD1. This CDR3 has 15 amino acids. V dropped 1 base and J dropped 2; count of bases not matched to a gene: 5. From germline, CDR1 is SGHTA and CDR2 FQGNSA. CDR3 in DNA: TGTGCCAGCAGCTTAGAAGGGACAGTCCCCTACGAGCAGTACTTC. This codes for CASSLEGTVPYEQYF.

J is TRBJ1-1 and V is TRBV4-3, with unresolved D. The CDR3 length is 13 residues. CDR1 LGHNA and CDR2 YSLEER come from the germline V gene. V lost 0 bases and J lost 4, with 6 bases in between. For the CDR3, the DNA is TGCGCCAGCAGCCAAGACACACGCACTGAAGCTTTCTTT. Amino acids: CASSQDTRTEAFF.

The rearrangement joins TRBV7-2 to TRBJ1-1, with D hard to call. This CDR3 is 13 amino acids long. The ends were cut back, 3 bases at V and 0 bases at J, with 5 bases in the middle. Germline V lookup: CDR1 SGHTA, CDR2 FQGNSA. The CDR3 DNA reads TGTGCCAGCAGCTTCCATATGAACACTGAAGCTTTCTTT. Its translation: CASSFHMNTEAFF. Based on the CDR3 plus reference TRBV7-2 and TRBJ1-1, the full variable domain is GAGVSQSPSNKVTEKGKDVELRCDPISGHTALYWYRQSLGQGLEFLIYFQGNSAPDKSGLPSDRFSAERTGGSVSTLTIQRTQQEDSAVYLCASSFHMNTEAFFGQGTRLTVV.

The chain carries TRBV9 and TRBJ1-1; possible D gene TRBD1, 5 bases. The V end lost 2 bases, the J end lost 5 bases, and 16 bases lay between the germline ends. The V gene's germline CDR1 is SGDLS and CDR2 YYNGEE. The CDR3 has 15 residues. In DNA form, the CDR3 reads TGTGCCAGCAGCGTGCATGGGGGGTACGAGACTGAAGCTTTCTTT. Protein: CASSVHGGYETEAFF.

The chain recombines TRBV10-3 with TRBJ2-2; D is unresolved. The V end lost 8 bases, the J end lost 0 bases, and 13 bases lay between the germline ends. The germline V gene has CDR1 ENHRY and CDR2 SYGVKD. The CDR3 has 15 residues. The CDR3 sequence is CAIPQSSPNTGELFF. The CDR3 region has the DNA TGTGCCATCCCCCAAAGCTCCCCGAACACCGGGGAGCTGTTTTTT.

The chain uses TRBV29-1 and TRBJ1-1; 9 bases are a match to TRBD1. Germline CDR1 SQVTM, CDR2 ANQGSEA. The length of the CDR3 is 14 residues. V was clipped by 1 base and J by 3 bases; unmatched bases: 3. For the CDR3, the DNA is TGCAGCGTTGAAGGGAGGACAGGGGACACTGAAGCTTTCTTT. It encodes CSVEGRTGDTEAFF.

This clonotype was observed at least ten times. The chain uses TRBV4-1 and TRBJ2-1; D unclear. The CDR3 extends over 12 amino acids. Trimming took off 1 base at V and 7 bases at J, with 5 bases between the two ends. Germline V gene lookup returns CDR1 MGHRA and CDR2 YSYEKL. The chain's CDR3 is CASSQGVNEQFF. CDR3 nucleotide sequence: TGCGCCAGCAGCCAAGGCGTGAATGAGCAGTTCTTC.

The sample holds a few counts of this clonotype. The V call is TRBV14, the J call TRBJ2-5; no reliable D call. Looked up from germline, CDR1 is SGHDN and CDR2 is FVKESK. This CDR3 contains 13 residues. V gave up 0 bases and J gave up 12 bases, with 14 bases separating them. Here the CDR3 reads CASSQDRGGNKYF. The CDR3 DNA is TGTGCCAGCAGCCAAGATCGAGGCGGAAATAAGTACTTC. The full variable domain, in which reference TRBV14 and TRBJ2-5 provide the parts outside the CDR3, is EAGVTQFPSHSVIEKGQTVTLRCDPISGHDNLYWYRRVMGKEIKFLLHFVKESKQDESGMPNNRFLAERTGGTYSTLKVQPAELEDSGVYFCASSQDRGGNKYFGPGTRLLVL.

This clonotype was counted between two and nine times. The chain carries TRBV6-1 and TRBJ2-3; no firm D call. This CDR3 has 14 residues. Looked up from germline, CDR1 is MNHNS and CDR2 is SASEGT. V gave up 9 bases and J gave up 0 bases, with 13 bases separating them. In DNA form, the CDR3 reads TGTGCCAGTTTGACGGAACCTAGCACAGATACGCAGTATTTT. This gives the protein CASLTEPSTDTQYF.

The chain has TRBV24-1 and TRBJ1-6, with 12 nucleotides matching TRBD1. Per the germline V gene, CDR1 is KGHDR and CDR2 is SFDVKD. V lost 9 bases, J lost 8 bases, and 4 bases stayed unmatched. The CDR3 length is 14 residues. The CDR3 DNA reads TGTGCCACCCTGGGACAGGGGGCGGATTCACCCCTCCACTTT. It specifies CATLGQGADSPLHF.

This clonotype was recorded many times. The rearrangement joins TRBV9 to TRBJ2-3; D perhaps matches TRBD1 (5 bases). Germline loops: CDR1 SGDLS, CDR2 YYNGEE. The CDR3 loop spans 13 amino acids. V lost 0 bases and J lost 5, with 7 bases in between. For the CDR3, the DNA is TGTGCCAGCAGCGTAGCTAGGGGAGATACGCAGTATTTT. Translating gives CASSVARGDTQYF.

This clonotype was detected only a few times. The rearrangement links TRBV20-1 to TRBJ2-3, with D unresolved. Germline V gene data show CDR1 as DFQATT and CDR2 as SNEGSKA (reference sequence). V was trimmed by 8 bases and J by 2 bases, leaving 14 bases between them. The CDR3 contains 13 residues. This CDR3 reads CSLSVPYTDTQYF. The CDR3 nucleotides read TGCAGTTTGAGCGTACCATACACAGATACGCAGTATTTT.

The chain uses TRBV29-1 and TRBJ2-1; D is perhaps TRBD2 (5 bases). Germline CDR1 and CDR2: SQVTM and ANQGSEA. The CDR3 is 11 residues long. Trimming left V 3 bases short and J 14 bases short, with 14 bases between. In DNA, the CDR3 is TGCAGCGTTGATGAGCGAGGGTGGGAGTTCTTC. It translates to CSVDERGWEFF.

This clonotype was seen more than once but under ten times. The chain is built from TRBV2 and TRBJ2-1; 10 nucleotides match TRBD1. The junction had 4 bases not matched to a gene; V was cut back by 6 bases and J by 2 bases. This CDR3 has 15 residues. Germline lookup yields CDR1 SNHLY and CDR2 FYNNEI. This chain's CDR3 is CASRGDRGTYNEQFF. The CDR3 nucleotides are TGTGCCAGCAGGGGGGACAGGGGTACCTACAATGAGCAGTTCTTC.

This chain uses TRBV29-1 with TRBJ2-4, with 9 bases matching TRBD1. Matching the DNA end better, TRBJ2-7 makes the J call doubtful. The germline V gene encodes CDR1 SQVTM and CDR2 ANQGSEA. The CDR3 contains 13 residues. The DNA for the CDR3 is TGCAGCGTGAGGCCGGGACAGGGAGCCGAGCAGTACTTC. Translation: CSVRPGQGAEQYF.

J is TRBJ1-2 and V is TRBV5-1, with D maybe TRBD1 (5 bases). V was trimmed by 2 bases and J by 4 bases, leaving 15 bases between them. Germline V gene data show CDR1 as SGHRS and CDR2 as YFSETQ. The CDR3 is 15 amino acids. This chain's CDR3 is CASSLWPGQVYGYTF. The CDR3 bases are TGCGCCAGCAGCTTATGGCCAGGGCAGGTCTATGGCTACACCTTC.

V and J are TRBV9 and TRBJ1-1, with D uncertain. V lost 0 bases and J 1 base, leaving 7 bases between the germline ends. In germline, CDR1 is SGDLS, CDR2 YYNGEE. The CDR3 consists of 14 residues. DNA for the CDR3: TGTGCCAGCAGCGTAGGTCAATGGAACACTGAAGCTTTCTTT. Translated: CASSVGQWNTEAFF.

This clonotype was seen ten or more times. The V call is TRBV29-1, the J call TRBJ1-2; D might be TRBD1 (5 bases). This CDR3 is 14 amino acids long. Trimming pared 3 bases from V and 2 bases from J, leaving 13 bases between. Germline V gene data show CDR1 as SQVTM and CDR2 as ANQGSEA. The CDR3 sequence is CSVDEGRTNYGYTF. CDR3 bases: TGCAGCGTTGACGAGGGACGTACCAACTATGGCTACACCTTC.